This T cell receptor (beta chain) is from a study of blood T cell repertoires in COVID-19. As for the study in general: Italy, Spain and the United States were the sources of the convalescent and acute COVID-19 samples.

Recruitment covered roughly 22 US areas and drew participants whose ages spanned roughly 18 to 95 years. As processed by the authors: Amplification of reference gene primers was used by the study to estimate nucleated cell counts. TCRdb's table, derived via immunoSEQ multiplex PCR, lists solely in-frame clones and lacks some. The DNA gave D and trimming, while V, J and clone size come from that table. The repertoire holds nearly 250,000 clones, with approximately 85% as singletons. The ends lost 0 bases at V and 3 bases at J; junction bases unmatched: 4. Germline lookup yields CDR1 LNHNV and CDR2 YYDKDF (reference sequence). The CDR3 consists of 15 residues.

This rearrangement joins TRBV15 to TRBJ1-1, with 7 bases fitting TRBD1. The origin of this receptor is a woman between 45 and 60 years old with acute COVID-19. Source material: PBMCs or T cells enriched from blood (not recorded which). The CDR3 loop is CATSRDPRGDTEAFF. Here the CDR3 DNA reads TGTGCCACCAGCAGAGATCCCAGGGGGGACACTGAAGCTTTCTTT.